This T cell receptor beta chain was identified during a study of shared clonotypes between healthy human individuals. The study's findings and limits: Limited genetic and exposure-history diversity came from having few donors.

It was at deep level that the assay was run. Profiled with immunoSEQ multiplex PCR; TCRdb holds only in-frame clones, not every one. The sample lists about half a million clones, around three quarters occurring once. As to this clone: The antigen is unknown.

With 3 bases removed from V and 4 bases from J, the gap between germline ends came to 14 bases. The CDR3 is made up of 15 amino acids. Germline V gene data show CDR1 as SGHTA and CDR2 as FQGNSA. The chain couples TRBV7-2 to TRBJ2-3; D ambiguous. This clonotype originated in a woman between 40 and 50 years old in good health. Some clones in this sample may be carry-over from other donors' samples. The specimen sequenced was PBMCs. CDR3 in amino acids: CASSLQSGLSDTQYF. As DNA, the CDR3 is TGTGCCAGCAGCTTGCAGTCAGGTTTGTCAGATACGCAGTATTTT.